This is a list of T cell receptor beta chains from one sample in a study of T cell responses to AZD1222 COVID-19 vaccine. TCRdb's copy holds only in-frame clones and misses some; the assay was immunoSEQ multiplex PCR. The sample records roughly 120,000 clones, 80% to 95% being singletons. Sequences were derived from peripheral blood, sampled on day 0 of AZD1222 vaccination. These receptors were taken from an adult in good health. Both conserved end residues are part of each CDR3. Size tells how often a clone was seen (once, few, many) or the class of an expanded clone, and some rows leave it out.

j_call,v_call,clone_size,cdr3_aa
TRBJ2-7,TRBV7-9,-,CASSQLYYEQYF
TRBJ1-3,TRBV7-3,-,CASSLTGVGSTIYF
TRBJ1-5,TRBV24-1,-,CATSAATGGNQPQHF
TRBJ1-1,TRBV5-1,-,CASSSWRGMNTEAFF
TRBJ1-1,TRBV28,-,CASRLGQLTNTEAFF
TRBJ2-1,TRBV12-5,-,CASGLVYNEQFF
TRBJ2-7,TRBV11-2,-,CASSRPRTGLYEQYF
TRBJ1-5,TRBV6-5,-,CASSHTSNQPQHF
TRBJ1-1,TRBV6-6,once,CASSRTGAGTEAFF
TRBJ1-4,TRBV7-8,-,CASTLRLGGEKLFF
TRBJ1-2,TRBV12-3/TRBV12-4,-,CASSRDGEYGYTF
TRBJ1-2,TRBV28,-,CASKGLSGPYGYTF
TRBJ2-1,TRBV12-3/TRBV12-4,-,CASSALAEQFF
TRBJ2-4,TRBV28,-,CASSPRRGGAEAGAAKNIQYF
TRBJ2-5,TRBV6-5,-,CASPAARGQETQYF
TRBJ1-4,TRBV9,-,CASSLGTGGSTNEKLFF
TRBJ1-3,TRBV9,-,CASSVESGRGGNTIYF
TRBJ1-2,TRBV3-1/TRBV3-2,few,CASSARDGNYGYTF
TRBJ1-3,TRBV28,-,CASSFQDRGLNTIYF
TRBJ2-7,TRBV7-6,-,CASSGGTGAYEQYF
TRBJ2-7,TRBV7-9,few,CASSLLGGKGTEQYF
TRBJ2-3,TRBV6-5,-,CASSYEGSGITQYF
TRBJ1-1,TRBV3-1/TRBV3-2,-,CASSQRGPAGTEAFF
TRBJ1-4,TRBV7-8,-,CASSFVGNEKLFF
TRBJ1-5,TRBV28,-,CASSRRGDRNQPQHF
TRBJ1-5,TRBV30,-,CAWRDRDDQPQHF
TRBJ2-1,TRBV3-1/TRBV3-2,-,CASSQMGLSYNEQFF
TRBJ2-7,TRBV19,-,CASSLGLSSYEQYF
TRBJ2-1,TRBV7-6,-,CASSPALGGLKQFF
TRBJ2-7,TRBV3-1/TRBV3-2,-,CASSPDTPSYEQYF
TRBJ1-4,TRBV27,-,CASSSLRQVVGEKLFF
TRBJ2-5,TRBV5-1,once,CASSLGLGARETQYF
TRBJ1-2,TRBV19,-,CASSIVARANYGYTF
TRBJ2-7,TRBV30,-,CAWSPTEAGDPYEQYF
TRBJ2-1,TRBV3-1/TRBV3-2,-,CASTLQRGKNNEQFF
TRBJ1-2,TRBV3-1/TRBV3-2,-,CASSQARGTNYGYTF
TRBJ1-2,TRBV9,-,CASSVGSNRDRDYGYTF
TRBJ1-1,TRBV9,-,CASSAGSRTRGEAFF
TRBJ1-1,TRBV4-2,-,CASSLQGGMNTEAFF
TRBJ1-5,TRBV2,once,CASSELRRSFTSNQPQHF
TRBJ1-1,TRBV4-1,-,CASSLAGQGNTEAFF
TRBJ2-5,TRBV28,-,CASNPDRETQYF